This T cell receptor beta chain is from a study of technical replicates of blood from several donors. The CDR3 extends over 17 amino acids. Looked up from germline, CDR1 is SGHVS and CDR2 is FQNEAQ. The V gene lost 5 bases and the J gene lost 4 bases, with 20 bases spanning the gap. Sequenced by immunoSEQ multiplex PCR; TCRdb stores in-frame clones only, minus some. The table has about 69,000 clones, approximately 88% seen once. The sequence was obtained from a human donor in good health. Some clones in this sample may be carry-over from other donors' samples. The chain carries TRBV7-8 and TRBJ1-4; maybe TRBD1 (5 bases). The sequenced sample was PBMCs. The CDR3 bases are TGTGCCAGCAGCCTCATTACCTGGACGGGGGGTAATGAAAAACTGTTTTTT. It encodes CASSLITWTGGNEKLFF.